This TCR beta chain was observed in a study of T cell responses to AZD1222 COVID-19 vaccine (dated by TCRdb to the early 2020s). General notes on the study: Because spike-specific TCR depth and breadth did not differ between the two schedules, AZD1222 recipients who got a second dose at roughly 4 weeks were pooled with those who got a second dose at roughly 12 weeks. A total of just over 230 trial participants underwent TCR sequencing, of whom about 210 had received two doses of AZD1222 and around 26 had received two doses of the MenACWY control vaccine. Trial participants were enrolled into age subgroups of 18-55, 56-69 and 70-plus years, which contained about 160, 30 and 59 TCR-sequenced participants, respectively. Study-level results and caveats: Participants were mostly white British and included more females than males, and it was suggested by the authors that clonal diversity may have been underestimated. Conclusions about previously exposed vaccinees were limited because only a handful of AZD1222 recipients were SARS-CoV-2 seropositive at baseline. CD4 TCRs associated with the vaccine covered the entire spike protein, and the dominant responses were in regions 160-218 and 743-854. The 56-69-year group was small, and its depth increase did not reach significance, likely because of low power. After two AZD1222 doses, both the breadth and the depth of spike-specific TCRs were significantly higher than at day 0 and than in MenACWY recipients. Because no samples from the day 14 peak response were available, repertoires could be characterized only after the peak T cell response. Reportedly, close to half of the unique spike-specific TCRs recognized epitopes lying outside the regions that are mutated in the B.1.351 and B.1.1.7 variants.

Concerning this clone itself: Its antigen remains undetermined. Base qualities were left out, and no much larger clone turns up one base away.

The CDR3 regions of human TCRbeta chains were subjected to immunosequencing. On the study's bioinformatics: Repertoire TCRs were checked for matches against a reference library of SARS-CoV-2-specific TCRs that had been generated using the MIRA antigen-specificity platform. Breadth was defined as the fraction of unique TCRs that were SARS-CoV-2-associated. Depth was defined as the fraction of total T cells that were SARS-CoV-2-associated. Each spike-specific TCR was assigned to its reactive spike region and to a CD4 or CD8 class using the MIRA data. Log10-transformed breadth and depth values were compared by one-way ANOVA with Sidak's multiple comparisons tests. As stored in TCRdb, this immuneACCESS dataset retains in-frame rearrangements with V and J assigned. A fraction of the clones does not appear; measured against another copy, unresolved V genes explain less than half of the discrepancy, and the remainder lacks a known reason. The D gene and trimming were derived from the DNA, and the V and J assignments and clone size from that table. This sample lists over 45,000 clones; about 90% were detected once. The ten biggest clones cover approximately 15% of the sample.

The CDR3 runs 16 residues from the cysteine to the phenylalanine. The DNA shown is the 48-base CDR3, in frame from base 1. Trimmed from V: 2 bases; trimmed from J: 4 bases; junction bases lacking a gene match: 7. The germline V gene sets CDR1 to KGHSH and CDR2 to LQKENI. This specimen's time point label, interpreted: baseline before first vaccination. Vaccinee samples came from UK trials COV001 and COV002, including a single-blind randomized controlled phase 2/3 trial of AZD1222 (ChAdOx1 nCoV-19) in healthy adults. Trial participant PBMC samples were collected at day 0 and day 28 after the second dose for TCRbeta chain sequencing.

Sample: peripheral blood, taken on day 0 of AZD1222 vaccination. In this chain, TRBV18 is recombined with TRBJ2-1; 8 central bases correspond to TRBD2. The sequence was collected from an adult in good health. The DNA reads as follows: TGTGCCAGCTCACCAACCTTCGCGGGAGGATACAATGAGCAGTTCTTC. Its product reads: CASSPTFAGGYNEQFF.